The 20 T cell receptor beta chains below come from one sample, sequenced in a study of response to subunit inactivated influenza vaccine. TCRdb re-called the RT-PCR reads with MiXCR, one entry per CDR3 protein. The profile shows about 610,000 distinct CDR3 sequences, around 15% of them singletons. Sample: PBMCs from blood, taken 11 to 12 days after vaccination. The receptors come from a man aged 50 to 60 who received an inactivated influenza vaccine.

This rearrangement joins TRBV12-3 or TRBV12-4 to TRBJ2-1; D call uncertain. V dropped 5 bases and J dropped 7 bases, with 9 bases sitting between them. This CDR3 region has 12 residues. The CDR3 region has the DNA TGTGCCAGCAGTCTTAATAAGAATGAGCAGTTCTTC. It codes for CASSLNKNEQFF.

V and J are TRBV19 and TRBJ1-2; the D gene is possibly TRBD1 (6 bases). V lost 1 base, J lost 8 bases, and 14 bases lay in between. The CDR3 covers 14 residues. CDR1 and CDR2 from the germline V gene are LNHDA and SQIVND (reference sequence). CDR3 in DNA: TGTGCCAGTAGTATAGTAGGCAGGGGCGCCGGCTACACCTTC. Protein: CASSIVGRGAGYTF.

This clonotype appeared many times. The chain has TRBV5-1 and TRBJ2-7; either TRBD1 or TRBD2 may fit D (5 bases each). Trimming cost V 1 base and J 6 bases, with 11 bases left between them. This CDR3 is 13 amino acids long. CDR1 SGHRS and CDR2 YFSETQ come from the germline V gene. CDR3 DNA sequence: TGCGCCAGCAGCTTGCCTCAGGGAGCCGAGCAGTACTTC. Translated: CASSLPQGAEQYF.

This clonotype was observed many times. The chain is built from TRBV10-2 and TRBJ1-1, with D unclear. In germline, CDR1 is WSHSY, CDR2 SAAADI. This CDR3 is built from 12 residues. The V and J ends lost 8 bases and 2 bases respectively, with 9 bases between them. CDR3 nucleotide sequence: TGCGCCAGCTTCCGGGCCAACACTGAAGCTTTCTTT. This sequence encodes CASFRANTEAFF.

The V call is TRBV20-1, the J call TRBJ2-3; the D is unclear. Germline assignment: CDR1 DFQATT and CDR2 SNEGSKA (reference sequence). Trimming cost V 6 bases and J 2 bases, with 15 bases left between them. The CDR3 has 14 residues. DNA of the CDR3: TGCAGTGCCAAAAACCCGCGCTTCACAGATACGCAGTATTTT. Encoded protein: CSAKNPRFTDTQYF.

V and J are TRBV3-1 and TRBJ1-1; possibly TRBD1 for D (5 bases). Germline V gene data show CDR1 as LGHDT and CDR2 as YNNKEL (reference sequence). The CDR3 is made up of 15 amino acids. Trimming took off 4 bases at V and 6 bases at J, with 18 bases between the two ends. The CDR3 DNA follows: TGTGCCAGCAGCCCAAGTGGGGCAGGGACTGCTGAAGCTTTCTTT. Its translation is CASSPSGAGTAEAFF.

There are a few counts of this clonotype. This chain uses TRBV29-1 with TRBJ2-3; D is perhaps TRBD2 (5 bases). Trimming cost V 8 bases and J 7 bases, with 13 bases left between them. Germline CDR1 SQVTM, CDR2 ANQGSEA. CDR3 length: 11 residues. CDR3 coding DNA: TGCAGCCCGAAACTAGAAAATACGCAGTATTTT. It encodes CSPKLENTQYF.

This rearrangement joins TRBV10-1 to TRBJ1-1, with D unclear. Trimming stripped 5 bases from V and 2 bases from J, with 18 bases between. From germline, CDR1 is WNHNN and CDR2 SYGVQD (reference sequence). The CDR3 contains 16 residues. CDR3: CASSLPCPHINTEAFF. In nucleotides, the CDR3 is TGCGCCAGCAGTCTTCCGTGCCCACATATCAACACTGAAGCTTTCTTT.

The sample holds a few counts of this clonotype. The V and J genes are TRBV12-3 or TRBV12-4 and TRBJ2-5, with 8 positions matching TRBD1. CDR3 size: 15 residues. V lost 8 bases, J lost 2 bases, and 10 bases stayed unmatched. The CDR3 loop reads CASRQGAGLQETQYF. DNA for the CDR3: TGTGCCAGCCGCCAGGGGGCGGGCCTACAAGAGACCCAGTACTTC.

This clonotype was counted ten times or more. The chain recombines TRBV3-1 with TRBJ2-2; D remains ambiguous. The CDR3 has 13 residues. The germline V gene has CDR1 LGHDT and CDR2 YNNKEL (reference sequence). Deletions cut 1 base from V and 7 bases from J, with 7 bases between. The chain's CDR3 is CASSQAAVGELFF. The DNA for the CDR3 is TGTGCCAGCAGCCAAGCAGCCGTCGGGGAGCTGTTTTTT.

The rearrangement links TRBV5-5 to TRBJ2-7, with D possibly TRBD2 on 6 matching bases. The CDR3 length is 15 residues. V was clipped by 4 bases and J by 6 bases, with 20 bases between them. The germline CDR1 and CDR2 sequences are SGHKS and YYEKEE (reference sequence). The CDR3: CASSGGTSRASEQYF. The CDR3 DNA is TGTGCCAGCAGCGGAGGGACCTCCAGGGCTTCCGAGCAGTACTTC.

The CDR3 DNA follows: TGTGCCAGCAGCTTACACGAGACTTCCTACAATGAGCAGTTCTTC. It is translated as CASSLHETSYNEQFF. The rearrangement links TRBV7-9 to TRBJ2-1; D is ambiguous. Germline V gene data show CDR1 as SEHNR and CDR2 as FQNEAQ (reference sequence). Deletions cut 2 bases from V and 1 base from J, with 9 bases between. The CDR3 runs 15 residues.

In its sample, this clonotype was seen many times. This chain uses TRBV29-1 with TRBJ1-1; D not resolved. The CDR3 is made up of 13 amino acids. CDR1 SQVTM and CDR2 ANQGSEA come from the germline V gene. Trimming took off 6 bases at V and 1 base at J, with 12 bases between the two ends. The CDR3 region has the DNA TGCAGCGTCGGCCTAGCAGCGAACACTGAAGCTTTCTTT. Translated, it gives CSVGLAANTEAFF.

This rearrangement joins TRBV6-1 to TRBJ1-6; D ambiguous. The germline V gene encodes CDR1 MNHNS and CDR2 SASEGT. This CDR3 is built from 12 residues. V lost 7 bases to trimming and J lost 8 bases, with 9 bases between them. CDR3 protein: CASKFSDSPLHF. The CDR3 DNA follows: TGTGCCAGCAAGTTTTCCGATTCACCCCTCCACTTT.

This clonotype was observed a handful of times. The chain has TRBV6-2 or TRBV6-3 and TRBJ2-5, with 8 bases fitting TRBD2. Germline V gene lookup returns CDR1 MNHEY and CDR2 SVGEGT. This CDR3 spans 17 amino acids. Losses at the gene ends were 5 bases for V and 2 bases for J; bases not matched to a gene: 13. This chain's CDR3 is CASSPGKRAGVQETQYF. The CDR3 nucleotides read TGTGCCAGCAGTCCCGGAAAGCGAGCGGGGGTACAAGAGACCCAGTACTTC.

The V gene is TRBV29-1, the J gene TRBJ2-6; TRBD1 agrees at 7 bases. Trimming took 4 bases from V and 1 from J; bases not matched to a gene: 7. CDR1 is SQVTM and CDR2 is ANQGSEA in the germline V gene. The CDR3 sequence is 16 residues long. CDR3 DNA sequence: TGCAGCGTTGCCGGGACAGCCTCGTCTGGGGCCAACGTCCTGACTTTC. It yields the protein CSVAGTASSGANVLTF.

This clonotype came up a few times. This chain's CDR3 is CASSYPSGLAKNIQYF. CDR3 DNA: TGTGCCAGCAGTTACCCCTCCGGGCTAGCCAAAAACATTCAGTACTTC. The chain links TRBV6-5 to TRBJ2-4, with D hard to call. This CDR3 region has 16 residues. V lost 2 bases, J lost 0 bases, and 11 bases lay in between. CDR1 and CDR2 (germline): MNHEY, SVGAGI.

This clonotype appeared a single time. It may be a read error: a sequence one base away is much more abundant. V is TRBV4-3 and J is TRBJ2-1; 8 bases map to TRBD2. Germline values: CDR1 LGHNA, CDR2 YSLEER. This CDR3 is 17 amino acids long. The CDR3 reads CASIQGIAGTSYNEQFF. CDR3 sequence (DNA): TGCGCCAGCATCCAAGGCATAGCGGGGACATCCTACAATGAGCAGTTCTTC.

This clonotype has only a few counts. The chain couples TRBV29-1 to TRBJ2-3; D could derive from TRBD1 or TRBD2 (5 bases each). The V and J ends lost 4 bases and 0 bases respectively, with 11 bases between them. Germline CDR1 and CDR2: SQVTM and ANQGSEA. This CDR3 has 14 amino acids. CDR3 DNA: TGCAGCGTTGCGGGGCCTACTAGCACAGATACGCAGTATTTT. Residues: CSVAGPTSTDTQYF.

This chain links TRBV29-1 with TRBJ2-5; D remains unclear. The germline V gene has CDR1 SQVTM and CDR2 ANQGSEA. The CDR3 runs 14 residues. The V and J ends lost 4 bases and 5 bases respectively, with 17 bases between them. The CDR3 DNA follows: TGCAGCGTTGGGCGCGACTCCTACGGGGAGACCCAGTACTTC. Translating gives CSVGRDSYGETQYF.